This T cell receptor (beta chain) appears in the sequencing data of a study of cytomegalovirus exposure and HLA in healthy donors. General study findings and limits: In vitro assays verified that three CMV-associated chains recognized CMV antigens specifically. According to the study, 160 or so TCR beta chains were cytomegalovirus-associated.

The primer mix had 60 Vbeta and 13 Jbeta primers. Data came from immunoSEQ multiplex PCR; TCRdb stores just in-frame clones and leaves some out. Seen here are 110,000 to 150,000 clones, around 80% observed once, and the top ten hold roughly 4.7%. Regarding this clone: Its antigen is still unknown.

This CDR3 comprises 18 residues. CDR1 SGHTA and CDR2 FQGNSA come from the germline V gene. Trimming took 1 base from V and 0 from J; bases not matched to a gene: 4. J is TRBJ2-3 and V is TRBV7-2, with 13 bases that match TRBD2. The TCR was taken from a man aged 40-55 years in good health and CMV-seronegative. Input material: PBMCs. CDR3 sequence: CASSLDGLAGASTDTQYF. In nucleotides, the CDR3 is TGTGCCAGCAGCTTAGATGGACTAGCGGGGGCAAGCACAGATACGCAGTATTTT.